Given below is one TCR beta chain in context. Its target is unknown. This entry comes from a study of OX40 agonist ivuxolimab in advanced cancers. Here immunoSEQ multiplex PCR was the method, and the copy in TCRdb shows in-frame clones only, minus some. The profile shows around 66,000 clones, about 85% of them singletons. Deletions cut 5 bases from V and 4 bases from J, with 11 bases between. Germline V gives CDR1 SEHNR, CDR2 FQNEAQ (reference sequence). The CDR3 sequence is 13 residues long. General observations from the study: Compared with CD4+, CD8+ T cells on average had more expanded clones.

The TCR comes from an adult with an advanced solid tumor such as melanoma, head and neck, liver or kidney cancer. Sequencing was performed on CD4+ or CD8+ T cells sorted from blood, taken in a trial of the OX40 agonist ivuxolimab. The gene calls are TRBV7-9 and TRBJ2-5; D not resolved. The chain's CDR3 is CASSLERRETQYF. CDR3 sequence (DNA): TGTGCCAGCAGCCTCGAACGGAGAGAGACCCAGTACTTC. The whole variable domain, filled in from reference TRBV7-9 and TRBJ2-5, reads DTGVSQNPRHKITKRGQNVTFRCDPISEHNRLYWYRQTLGQGPEFLTYFQNEAQLEKSRLLSDRFSAERPKGSFSTLEIQRTEQGDSAMYLCASSLERRETQYFGPGTRLLVL.